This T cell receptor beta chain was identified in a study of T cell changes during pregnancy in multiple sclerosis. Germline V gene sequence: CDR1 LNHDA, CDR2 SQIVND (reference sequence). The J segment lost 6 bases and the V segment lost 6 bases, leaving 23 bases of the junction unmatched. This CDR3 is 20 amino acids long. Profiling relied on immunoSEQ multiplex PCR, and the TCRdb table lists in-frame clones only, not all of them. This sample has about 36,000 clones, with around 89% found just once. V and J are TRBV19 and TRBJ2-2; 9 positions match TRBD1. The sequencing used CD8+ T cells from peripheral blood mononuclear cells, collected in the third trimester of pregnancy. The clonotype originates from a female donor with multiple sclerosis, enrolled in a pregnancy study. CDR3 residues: CASSHTSGTGRFRGAGELFF. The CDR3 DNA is TGTGCCAGTAGCCACACCTCCGGGACAGGGCGTTTTCGGGGGGCCGGGGAGCTGTTTTTT.